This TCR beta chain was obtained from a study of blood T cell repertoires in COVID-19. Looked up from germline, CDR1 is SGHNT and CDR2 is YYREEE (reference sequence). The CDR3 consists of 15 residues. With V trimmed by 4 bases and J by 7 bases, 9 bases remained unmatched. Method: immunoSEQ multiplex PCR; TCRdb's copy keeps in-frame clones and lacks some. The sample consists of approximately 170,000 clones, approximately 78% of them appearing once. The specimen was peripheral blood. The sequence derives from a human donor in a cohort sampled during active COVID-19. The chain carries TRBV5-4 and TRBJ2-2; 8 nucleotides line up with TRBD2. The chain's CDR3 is CASSRSGGADGELFF. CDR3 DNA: TGTGCCAGCAGCAGGAGCGGGGGTGCCGACGGGGAGCTGTTTTTT. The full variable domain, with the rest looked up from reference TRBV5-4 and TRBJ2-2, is ETGVTQSPTHLIKTRGQQVTLRCSSQSGHNTVSWYQQALGQGPQFIFQYYREEENGRGNFPPRFSGLQFPNYSSELNVNALELDDSALYLCASSRSGGADGELFFGEGSRLTVL.